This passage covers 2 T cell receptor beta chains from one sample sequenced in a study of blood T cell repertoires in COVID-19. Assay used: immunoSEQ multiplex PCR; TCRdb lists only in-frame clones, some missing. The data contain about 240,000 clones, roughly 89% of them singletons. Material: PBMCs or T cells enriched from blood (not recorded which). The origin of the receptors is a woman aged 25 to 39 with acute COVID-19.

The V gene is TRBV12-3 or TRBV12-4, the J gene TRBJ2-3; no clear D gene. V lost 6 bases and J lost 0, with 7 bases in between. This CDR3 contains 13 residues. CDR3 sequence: CASSPASTDTQYF. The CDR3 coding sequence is TGTGCCAGCAGCCCTGCGAGCACAGATACGCAGTATTTT.

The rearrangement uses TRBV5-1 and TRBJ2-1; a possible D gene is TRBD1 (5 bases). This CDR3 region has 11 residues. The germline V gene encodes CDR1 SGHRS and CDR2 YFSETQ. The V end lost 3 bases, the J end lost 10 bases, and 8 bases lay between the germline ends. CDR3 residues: CASSSRGEQFF. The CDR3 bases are TGCGCCAGCAGCTCTAGGGGAGAGCAGTTCTTC.